Listed below are T cell receptor beta chains from one sample, sequenced in a study of identifying expanded T cells in peripheral blood. The data were produced by immunoSEQ multiplex PCR, yet TCRdb's version contains in-frame clones alone and is incomplete. In the table there are approximately 140,000 clones, 75% to 90% of which are singletons. The sample comprised blood. These receptors all stem from a person between 18 and 75 years old in good health. Each CDR3 is given with its conserved first and last residue. A D gene is named only where the DNA matches it firmly. Clone size is stated in some rows and not others, as once, few, many or a class when expanded.

clone size: .; V gene: TRBV4-1; D gene: .; J gene: TRBJ2-2; CDR3 protein: CASSQDRVAGELFF; CDR3 DNA: TGCGCCAGCAGCCAAGATCGGGTAGCCGGGGAGCTGTTTTTT
clone size: few; V gene: TRBV29-1; D gene: .; J gene: TRBJ2-7; CDR3 protein: CSVVLTGTREQYF; CDR3 DNA: TGCAGCGTTGTGTTAACAGGGACCCGCGAGCAGTACTTC
clone size: once; V gene: TRBV29-1; D gene: .; J gene: TRBJ2-7; CDR3 protein: CSVETTGTAYEQYF; CDR3 DNA: TGCAGCGTTGAGACTACAGGGACGGCCTACGAGCAGTACTTC
clone size: .; V gene: TRBV10-2; D gene: TRBD2; J gene: TRBJ2-5; CDR3 protein: CASRGGGRVRETQYF; CDR3 DNA: TGCGCCAGCAGGGGCGGCGGGAGGGTCCGGGAGACCCAGTACTTC
clone size: few; V gene: TRBV29-1; D gene: .; J gene: TRBJ1-5; CDR3 protein: CSVEVGNGQPQHF; CDR3 DNA: TGCAGCGTTGAAGTGGGGAACGGTCAGCCCCAGCATTTT
clone size: .; V gene: TRBV19; D gene: .; J gene: TRBJ1-1; CDR3 protein: CASTPRGAGYWGDTNTEAFF; CDR3 DNA: TGTGCCAGTACCCCACGGGGGGCAGGGTATTGGGGCGACACGAACACTGAAGCTTTCTTT
clone size: .; V gene: TRBV11-1; D gene: TRBD1; J gene: TRBJ2-2; CDR3 protein: CASSVRDRGAGELFF; CDR3 DNA: TGTGCCAGCAGCGTCCGGGACAGGGGCGCCGGGGAGCTGTTTTTT
clone size: .; V gene: TRBV5-1; D gene: .; J gene: TRBJ1-1; CDR3 protein: CASSSQVPENTEAFF; CDR3 DNA: TGCGCCAGCAGCTCGCAGGTCCCGGAGAACACTGAAGCTTTCTTT
clone size: .; V gene: TRBV19; D gene: .; J gene: TRBJ1-5; CDR3 protein: CASSMDSTNQPQHF; CDR3 DNA: TGTGCCAGTAGTATGGACAGCACAAATCAGCCCCAGCATTTT
clone size: once; V gene: TRBV5-8; D gene: .; J gene: TRBJ1-3; CDR3 protein: CASSFGDSGNTIYF; CDR3 DNA: TGTGCCAGCAGCTTTGGGGACTCTGGAAACACCATATATTTT
clone size: .; V gene: TRBV9; D gene: .; J gene: TRBJ1-2; CDR3 protein: CASSELGAANYGYTF; CDR3 DNA: TGTGCCAGCAGCGAGCTAGGGGCAGCTAACTATGGCTACACCTTC
clone size: once; V gene: TRBV14; D gene: .; J gene: TRBJ2-7; CDR3 protein: CAAGQGPMVYF; CDR3 DNA: TGTGCCGCCGGGCAGGGGCCCATGGTCTACTTC
clone size: .; V gene: TRBV11-2; D gene: TRBD2; J gene: TRBJ2-1; CDR3 protein: CASSFLRTSGRIDEQFF; CDR3 DNA: TGTGCCAGCAGCTTCCTCAGAACTAGCGGGAGGATCGATGAGCAGTTCTTC
clone size: .; V gene: TRBV6-5; D gene: TRBD1; J gene: TRBJ1-1; CDR3 protein: CASSYLQGGKAFF; CDR3 DNA: TGTGCCAGCAGTTATCTGCAGGGGGGAAAAGCTTTCTTT
clone size: once; V gene: TRBV21-1; D gene: .; J gene: TRBJ1-2; CDR3 protein: CASSKAARAYGYTF; CDR3 DNA: TGTGCCAGCAGCAAAGCAGCCCGGGCCTATGGCTACACCTTC
clone size: .; V gene: TRBV18; D gene: .; J gene: TRBJ2-7; CDR3 protein: CASSPPGQGTYEQYF; CDR3 DNA: TGTGCCAGCTCACCACCTGGGCAGGGAACCTACGAGCAGTACTTC
clone size: .; V gene: TRBV5-8; D gene: .; J gene: TRBJ2-1; CDR3 protein: CASSFAGSYNEQFF; CDR3 DNA: TGTGCCAGCAGCTTCGCGGGCTCCTACAATGAGCAGTTCTTC
clone size: .; V gene: TRBV18; D gene: .; J gene: TRBJ2-3; CDR3 protein: CASWDDYTDTQYF; CDR3 DNA: TGTGCCAGCTGGGACGATTACACAGATACGCAGTATTTT
clone size: .; V gene: TRBV10-3; D gene: TRBD2; J gene: TRBJ2-5; CDR3 protein: CAISGTSGQGSQYF; CDR3 DNA: TGTGCCATCAGCGGGACTAGCGGGCAGGGGTCCCAGTACTTC
clone size: .; V gene: TRBV11-3; D gene: .; J gene: TRBJ2-7; CDR3 protein: CASSSGFGTGEQYF; CDR3 DNA: TGTGCCAGCAGCTCCGGGTTCGGAACCGGCGAGCAGTACTTC
clone size: .; V gene: TRBV10-3; D gene: .; J gene: TRBJ1-2; CDR3 protein: CAISGRTRYGYTF; CDR3 DNA: TGTGCCATCAGTGGTAGGACTCGCTATGGCTACACCTTC
clone size: .; V gene: TRBV2; D gene: TRBD1; J gene: TRBJ1-5; CDR3 protein: CASSVGTAKNGQPQHF; CDR3 DNA: TGTGCCAGCAGTGTGGGGACAGCCAAAAACGGGCAGCCCCAGCATTTT
clone size: .; V gene: TRBV7-3; D gene: .; J gene: TRBJ2-2; CDR3 protein: CASSLQGADTGELFF; CDR3 DNA: TGTGCCAGCAGCTTACAGGGAGCGGACACCGGGGAGCTGTTTTTT
clone size: once; V gene: TRBV10-1; D gene: .; J gene: TRBJ2-5; CDR3 protein: CASSESPTVFKETQYF; CDR3 DNA: TGCGCCAGCAGTGAGTCCCCGACAGTGTTTAAGGAGACCCAGTACTTC
clone size: .; V gene: TRBV5-1; D gene: TRBD1; J gene: TRBJ2-7; CDR3 protein: CASSLAPGQIYEQYF; CDR3 DNA: TGCGCCAGCAGCTTAGCCCCGGGACAGATCTACGAGCAGTACTTC
clone size: once; V gene: TRBV18; D gene: .; J gene: TRBJ2-5; CDR3 protein: CASSPQGQETQYF; CDR3 DNA: TGTGCCAGCTCACCACAGGGCCAAGAGACCCAGTACTTC
clone size: .; V gene: TRBV28; D gene: TRBD1; J gene: TRBJ2-5; CDR3 protein: CASSRTGTEYF; CDR3 DNA: TGTGCCAGCAGTAGGACAGGGACCGAGTACTTC
clone size: .; V gene: TRBV5-1; D gene: .; J gene: TRBJ2-5; CDR3 protein: CASRTPGGETQYF; CDR3 DNA: TGCGCCAGCAGGACCCCCGGAGGAGAGACCCAGTACTTC
clone size: .; V gene: TRBV4-1; D gene: .; J gene: TRBJ1-2; CDR3 protein: CASSQEPSGASGYTF; CDR3 DNA: TGCGCCAGCAGCCAAGAACCCTCCGGGGCGAGTGGCTACACCTTC
clone size: .; V gene: TRBV5-4; D gene: .; J gene: TRBJ2-2; CDR3 protein: CASSFSRAAGELFF; CDR3 DNA: TGTGCCAGCAGCTTCAGCAGGGCCGCCGGGGAGCTGTTTTTT
clone size: .; V gene: TRBV18; D gene: TRBD2; J gene: TRBJ2-1; CDR3 protein: CASSPVLSGSSYNEQFF; CDR3 DNA: TGTGCCAGCTCACCTGTTCTTAGCGGGAGTTCCTACAATGAGCAGTTCTTC
clone size: .; V gene: TRBV18; D gene: .; J gene: TRBJ2-3; CDR3 protein: CASSPGSLDTQYF; CDR3 DNA: TGTGCCAGCTCACCTGGTAGCCTAGATACGCAGTATTTT
clone size: .; V gene: TRBV4-2; D gene: TRBD2; J gene: TRBJ2-7; CDR3 protein: CASSYSGTSGSYEQYF; CDR3 DNA: TGTGCCAGCAGCTACTCCGGGACTAGCGGATCCTACGAGCAGTACTTC
clone size: .; V gene: TRBV10-1; D gene: .; J gene: TRBJ2-3; CDR3 protein: CASSEGEGTDTQYF; CDR3 DNA: TGCGCCAGCAGTGAAGGAGAGGGGACAGATACGCAGTATTTT
clone size: .; V gene: TRBV10-2; D gene: TRBD2; J gene: TRBJ2-5; CDR3 protein: CASSVAGQETQYF; CDR3 DNA: TGCGCCAGCAGCGTAGCGGGTCAAGAGACCCAGTACTTC
clone size: few; V gene: TRBV29-1; D gene: .; J gene: TRBJ1-2; CDR3 protein: CSVEGVSVGYTF; CDR3 DNA: TGCAGCGTTGAGGGGGTGTCGGTTGGCTACACCTTC
clone size: .; V gene: TRBV7-3; D gene: .; J gene: TRBJ2-5; CDR3 protein: CASSLRDGETQYF; CDR3 DNA: TGTGCCAGCAGCTTACGCGATGGAGAGACCCAGTACTTC
clone size: .; V gene: TRBV7-2; D gene: .; J gene: TRBJ1-1; CDR3 protein: CASSFPGVNTEAFF; CDR3 DNA: TGTGCCAGCAGCTTCCCGGGGGTGAACACTGAAGCTTTCTTT
clone size: .; V gene: TRBV14; D gene: TRBD2; J gene: TRBJ2-7; CDR3 protein: CASSQVPGGEQYF; CDR3 DNA: TGTGCCAGCAGCCAAGTTCCGGGAGGGGAGCAGTACTTC
clone size: few; V gene: TRBV13; D gene: .; J gene: TRBJ2-2; CDR3 protein: CASSSRQGSIGTGELFF; CDR3 DNA: TGTGCCAGCAGCTCCCGGCAGGGGAGTATTGGCACCGGGGAGCTGTTTTTT
clone size: once; V gene: TRBV9; D gene: TRBD1; J gene: TRBJ1-2; CDR3 protein: CASSETGTDYGYTF; CDR3 DNA: TGTGCCAGCAGCGAGACAGGGACTGACTATGGCTACACCTTC
clone size: .; V gene: TRBV6-1; D gene: TRBD1; J gene: TRBJ2-5; CDR3 protein: CASSETFTGGETQYF; CDR3 DNA: TGTGCCAGCAGTGAAACTTTTACAGGGGGAGAGACCCAGTACTTC
clone size: once; V gene: TRBV9; D gene: .; J gene: TRBJ2-3; CDR3 protein: CASSADYGLTDTQYF; CDR3 DNA: TGTGCCAGCAGCGCAGATTACGGACTCACAGATACGCAGTATTTT
clone size: .; V gene: TRBV11-3; D gene: .; J gene: TRBJ1-3; CDR3 protein: CASSSQDSGNTIYF; CDR3 DNA: TGTGCCAGCAGCTCACAGGACTCTGGAAACACCATATATTTT
clone size: once; V gene: TRBV19; D gene: .; J gene: TRBJ1-2; CDR3 protein: CASSRQVGDYGYTF; CDR3 DNA: TGTGCCAGTAGTCGACAGGTCGGGGACTATGGCTACACCTTC
clone size: .; V gene: TRBV19; D gene: TRBD1; J gene: TRBJ1-5; CDR3 protein: CASSGDRGSNQPQHF; CDR3 DNA: TGTGCCAGTAGCGGGGACAGGGGGAGCAATCAGCCCCAGCATTTT
clone size: .; V gene: TRBV28; D gene: TRBD2; J gene: TRBJ2-3; CDR3 protein: CASSLSSGSVDTQYF; CDR3 DNA: TGTGCCAGCAGTTTATCTAGCGGGAGTGTGGATACGCAGTATTTT
clone size: .; V gene: TRBV7-2; D gene: .; J gene: TRBJ2-5; CDR3 protein: CASSPNVETQYF; CDR3 DNA: TGTGCCAGCAGTCCCAATGTGGAGACCCAGTACTTC
clone size: .; V gene: TRBV7-2; D gene: .; J gene: TRBJ2-3; CDR3 protein: CASSFDGGGLSDTQYF; CDR3 DNA: TGTGCCAGCAGCTTCGACGGGGGTGGGTTATCAGATACGCAGTATTTT
clone size: few; V gene: TRBV5-1; D gene: TRBD1; J gene: TRBJ2-3; CDR3 protein: CASSLIGTEGVTDTQYF; CDR3 DNA: TGCGCCAGCAGCTTGATTGGGACAGAGGGAGTAACAGATACGCAGTATTTT
clone size: .; V gene: TRBV7-2; D gene: .; J gene: TRBJ1-5; CDR3 protein: CASSLDSYQPQHF; CDR3 DNA: TGTGCCAGCAGCTTGGACTCTTATCAGCCCCAGCATTTT
clone size: .; V gene: TRBV6-5; D gene: TRBD1; J gene: TRBJ2-2; CDR3 protein: CAIGQGGNTGELFF; CDR3 DNA: TGTGCCATCGGACAGGGCGGGAACACCGGGGAGCTGTTTTTT
clone size: .; V gene: TRBV19; D gene: TRBD2; J gene: TRBJ2-5; CDR3 protein: CASSTRRASGSETQYF; CDR3 DNA: TGTGCCAGTAGCACACGAAGGGCTAGCGGCTCCGAGACCCAGTACTTC
clone size: .; V gene: TRBV5-1; D gene: .; J gene: TRBJ2-3; CDR3 protein: CASSYHGTTDTQYF; CDR3 DNA: TGCGCCAGCAGCTACCATGGGACTACAGATACGCAGTATTTT
clone size: .; V gene: TRBV5-1; D gene: TRBD1; J gene: TRBJ1-5; CDR3 protein: CASSLGQGSNQPQHF; CDR3 DNA: TGCGCCAGCAGCTTGGGACAGGGGAGCAATCAGCCCCAGCATTTT
clone size: .; V gene: TRBV7-9; D gene: TRBD1; J gene: TRBJ1-1; CDR3 protein: CASEAQGGMNTEAFF; CDR3 DNA: TGTGCCAGCGAGGCCCAGGGGGGTATGAACACTGAAGCTTTCTTT
clone size: .; V gene: TRBV7-9; D gene: .; J gene: TRBJ1-5; CDR3 protein: CASSPPIGNQPQHF; CDR3 DNA: TGTGCCAGCAGCCCTCCGATAGGCAATCAGCCCCAGCATTTT
clone size: few; V gene: TRBV7-2; D gene: TRBD1; J gene: TRBJ1-1; CDR3 protein: CASSPRTGEAFF; CDR3 DNA: TGTGCCAGCAGCCCCCGGACAGGGGAAGCTTTCTTT
clone size: .; V gene: TRBV6-1; D gene: .; J gene: TRBJ2-7; CDR3 protein: CASSENGRYEQYF; CDR3 DNA: TGTGCCAGCAGTGAAAACGGACGCTACGAGCAGTACTTC